This T cell receptor beta chain was obtained from a study of cytomegalovirus exposure and HLA in healthy donors. Broader study findings: Accounts indicate the classifier identified cytomegalovirus status with strong specificity and sensitivity.

This PCR relied on a set of 60 Vbeta primers and 13 Jbeta primers. In the authors' methods: In a later analysis, roughly 86 million unique TCR beta chains included roughly 11 million shared by two or more donors. Sequenced by immunoSEQ multiplex PCR; TCRdb stores in-frame clones only, minus some. V and J calls and clone size follow that table, whereas D and trimming were derived from the DNA. The sample holds about 150,000 clones, 70% to 90% seen once. V lost 4 bases to trimming and J lost 2 bases, with 9 bases between them. This CDR3 has 14 residues. The germline gives CDR1 SGHNT, CDR2 YYREEE (reference sequence). Note on this clone: Its specificity is unknown.

Sequencing was performed on PBMCs. This sequence joins TRBV5-4 and TRBJ2-2; maybe TRBD1 (6 bases). The receptor was derived from a man between 35 and 55 years old in good health and CMV-seronegative. CDR3 sequence: CASSRTENTGELFF. The CDR3 DNA reads TGTGCCAGCAGCCGGACAGAAAACACCGGGGAGCTGTTTTTT.